What follows describes a single T cell receptor (beta chain). The antigen is undetermined. This same CDR3 is encoded by further DNA sequences in the sample. Unrecorded immune exposures were likely, despite nominal health at sampling. The study ran its PCR with 60 Vbeta and 13 Jbeta primers. Clones were sequenced by immunoSEQ multiplex PCR, and TCRdb holds only the in-frame ones, with some missing. This table lists 150,000 to 200,000 clones. The CDR3 consists of 15 residues. Trimming removed 2 bases from V and 4 bases from J; junction bases left unmatched: 3. CDR1 SGHTA and CDR2 FQGTGA come from the germline V gene. This specimen comes from a study of cytomegalovirus exposure and HLA in healthy donors. Overall study context: Assignment to the Caucasian-associated ancestry cluster applied to around 80% of the 350 to 500 genotyped donors.

Study-level findings and limits: When analyzed later, the rates of TCR association showed variation by HLA locus, with DRB1 the most and HLA-C the fewest. The investigators catalogued some 160 TCR beta chains as cytomegalovirus-associated.

The sample taken for sequencing was PBMCs. The chain carries TRBV7-3 and TRBJ2-2; 8 nucleotides match TRBD2. This TCR was sampled from a man aged 25-45 years in good health and CMV-seronegative. CDR3 residues: CASSLGLAGTGELFF. The CDR3 DNA reads as TGTGCCAGCAGCTTAGGGCTAGCGGGCACCGGGGAGCTGTTTTTT.